This T cell receptor beta chain was identified in a study of shared clonotypes between healthy human individuals. Study observations and caveats: Investigators collected only blood, and repertoires in tissues likely differ. Rarefaction analysis demonstrated incomplete sorted-subset sequencing notwithstanding large depth.

Worth noting for this clone: Its antigen is not identified.

The V and J ends lost 0 bases and 5 bases, in that order; junction bases with no gene match: 6. CDR1 is MGHRA and CDR2 is YSYEKL in the germline V gene. This CDR3 spans 17 amino acids. Assay execution took place at the deep level. TCRdb keeps only in-frame clones here, not all; method: immunoSEQ multiplex PCR. The sample has some 680,000 clones, approximately 73% seen once. The sequenced sample consisted of memory CD4+ T cells sorted from blood. Subset: CD45RA-negative fraction. This chain uses TRBV4-1 with TRBJ1-5; 11 positions agree with TRBD1. The TCR sequence derives from a woman in her 30s in good health. CDR3 coding DNA: TGCGCCAGCAGCCAAGATAAGGGACAGGGGGTGGATCAGCCCCAGCATTTT. This encodes CASSQDKGQGVDQPQHF.